This TCR beta chain emerged from a study of T cells in Graves' hyperthyroidism and ophthalmopathy. On the study more broadly: Peripheral blood was acquired at first diagnosis, ahead of any therapy whatsoever.

TCR beta CDR3 sequences were amplified from RNA transcripts. The HTBI set primed first-round TCR CDR3 RT-PCR. MiXCR, run by TCRdb on the multiplex PCR reads, gives a single entry per CDR3 protein. This table has 650,000 to 750,000 distinct CDR3 sequences, about 14% appearing once. Study results and limitations: Most thyroid clonotypes that were expanded above 0.001 also turned up in blood.

The CDR3 is 16 amino acids. From germline, CDR1 is MNHEY and CDR2 SMNVEV (reference sequence). Trimming took off 6 bases at V and 4 bases at J, with 18 bases between the two ends. Recently diagnosed hyperthyroidism of less than 2 months' duration affected patients aged 18 to 65. Diagnoses were established using clinical symptoms, serum thyroxine and TRAb, thyroid ultrasound and orbital computed tomography. On this clonotype: No antigen is known for it.

Sequencing was carried out using blood. J is TRBJ2-2 and V is TRBV27, with D possibly matching TRBD1 (6 bases). The sequence was obtained from a woman under 30 with Graves' hyperthyroidism. The DNA of the CDR3 is TGTGCCAGCAGAGATCTGAGGGCAGGGGCCACCGGGGAGCTGTTTTTT. As protein: CASRDLRAGATGELFF.